This TCR beta chain was profiled in a study of technical replicates of blood from a handful of donors (dated by TCRdb to about 2017). The library relied on the immunoSEQ multiplex PCR assay. As stored in TCRdb, this immuneACCESS dataset retains in-frame rearrangements with V and J assigned. A fraction of the clones does not appear; measured against another copy, unresolved V genes explain less than half of the discrepancy, and the remainder lacks a known reason. In this sample the table shows 65,000 to 80,000 clones, less than 98% of which occur a single time. About 0.24% of the sample lies in the top ten. Details on this clone: The clone's antigen remains unknown. No per-base quality is available; no much larger clone lies one base away.

In the germline V gene (reference sequence), CDR1 corresponds to SEHNR and CDR2 to FQNEAQ. From its cysteine to its phenylalanine, the CDR3 spans 15 amino acids. The sequence is cut down to CDR3 DNA, 45 bases in frame from base 1. The V end gives up 4 bases and the J end 4 bases, leaving 9 bases in the junction not matched to a gene. Sample: T cells isolated from PBMCs. The receptor's source is a human donor in good health. The rearranged chain carries TRBV7-9 and TRBJ1-2, with TRBD1 identical over 7 junction bases. The CDR3 amino acid sequence is: CASSSYRGTTYGYTF. The sequence in DNA is TGTGCCAGCAGCTCATACAGGGGTACGACCTATGGCTACACCTTC.